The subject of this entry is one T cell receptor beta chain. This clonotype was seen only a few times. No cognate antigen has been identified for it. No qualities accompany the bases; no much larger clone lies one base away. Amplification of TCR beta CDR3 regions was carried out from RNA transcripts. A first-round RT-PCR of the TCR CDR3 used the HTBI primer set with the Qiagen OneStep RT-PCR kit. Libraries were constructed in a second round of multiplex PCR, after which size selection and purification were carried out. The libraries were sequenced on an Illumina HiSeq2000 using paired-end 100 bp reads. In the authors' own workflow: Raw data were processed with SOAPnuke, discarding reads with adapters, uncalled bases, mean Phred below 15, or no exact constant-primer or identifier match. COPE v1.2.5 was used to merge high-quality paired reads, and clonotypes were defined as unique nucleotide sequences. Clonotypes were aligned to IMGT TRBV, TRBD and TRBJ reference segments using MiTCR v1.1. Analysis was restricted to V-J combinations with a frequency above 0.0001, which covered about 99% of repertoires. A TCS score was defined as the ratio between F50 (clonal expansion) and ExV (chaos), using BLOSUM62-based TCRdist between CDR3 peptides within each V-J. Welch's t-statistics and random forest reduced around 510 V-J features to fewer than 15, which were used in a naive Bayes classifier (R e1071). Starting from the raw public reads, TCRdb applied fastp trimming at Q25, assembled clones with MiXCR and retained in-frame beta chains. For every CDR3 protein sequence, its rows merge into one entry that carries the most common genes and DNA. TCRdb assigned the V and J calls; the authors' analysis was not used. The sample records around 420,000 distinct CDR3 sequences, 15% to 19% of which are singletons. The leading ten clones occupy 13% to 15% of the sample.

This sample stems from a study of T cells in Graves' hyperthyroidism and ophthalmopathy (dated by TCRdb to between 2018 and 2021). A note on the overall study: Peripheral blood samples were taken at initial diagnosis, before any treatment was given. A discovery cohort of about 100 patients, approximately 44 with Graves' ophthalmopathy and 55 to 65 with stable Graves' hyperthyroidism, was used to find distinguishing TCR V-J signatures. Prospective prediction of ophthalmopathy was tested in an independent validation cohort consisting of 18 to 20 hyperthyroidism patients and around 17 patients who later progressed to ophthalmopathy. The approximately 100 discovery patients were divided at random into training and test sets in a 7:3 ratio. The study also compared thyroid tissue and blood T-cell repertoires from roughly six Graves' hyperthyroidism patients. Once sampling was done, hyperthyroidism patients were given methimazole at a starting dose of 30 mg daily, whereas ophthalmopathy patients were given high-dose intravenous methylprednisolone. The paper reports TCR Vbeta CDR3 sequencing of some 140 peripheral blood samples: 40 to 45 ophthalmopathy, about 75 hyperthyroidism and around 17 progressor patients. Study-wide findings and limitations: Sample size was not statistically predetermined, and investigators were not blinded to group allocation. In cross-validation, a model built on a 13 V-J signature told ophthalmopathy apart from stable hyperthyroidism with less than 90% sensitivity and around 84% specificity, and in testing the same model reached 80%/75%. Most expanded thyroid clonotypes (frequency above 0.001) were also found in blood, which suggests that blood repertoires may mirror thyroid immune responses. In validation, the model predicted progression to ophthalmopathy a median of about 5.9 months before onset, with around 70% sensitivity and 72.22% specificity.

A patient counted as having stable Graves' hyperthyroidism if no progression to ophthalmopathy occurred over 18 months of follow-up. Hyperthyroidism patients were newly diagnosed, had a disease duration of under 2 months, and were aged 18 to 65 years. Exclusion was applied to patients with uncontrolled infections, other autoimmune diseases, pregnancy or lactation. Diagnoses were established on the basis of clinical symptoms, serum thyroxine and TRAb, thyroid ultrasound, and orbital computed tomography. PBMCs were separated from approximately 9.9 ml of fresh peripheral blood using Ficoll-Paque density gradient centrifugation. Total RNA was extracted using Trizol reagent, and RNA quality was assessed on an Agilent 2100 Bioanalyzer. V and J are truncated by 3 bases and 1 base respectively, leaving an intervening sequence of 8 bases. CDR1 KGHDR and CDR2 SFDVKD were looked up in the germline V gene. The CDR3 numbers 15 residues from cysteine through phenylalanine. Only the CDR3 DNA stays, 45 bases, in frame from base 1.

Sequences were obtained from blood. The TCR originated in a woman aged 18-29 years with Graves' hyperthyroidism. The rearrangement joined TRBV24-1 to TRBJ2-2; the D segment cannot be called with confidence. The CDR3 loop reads CATSDQKGNTGELFF. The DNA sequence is TGTGCCACCAGTGATCAGAAGGGGAACACCGGGGAGCTGTTTTTT.